A single sample gave rise to the 14 T cell receptor beta chains below, sequenced in a study of blood T cell repertoires in COVID-19. Clones were sequenced by immunoSEQ multiplex PCR, and TCRdb holds only the in-frame ones, with some missing. The sample consists of some 95,000 clones, 75% to 85% of them appearing once. Material for sequencing was peripheral blood. Source of these receptors: a man between 65 and 85 years old with acute or convalescent COVID-19.

V usage is TRBV2 and J usage is TRBJ2-1, with D perhaps TRBD2 (5 bases). Trimming left V 5 bases short and J 6 bases short, with 17 bases between. CDR3 size: 15 residues. The germline V gene has CDR1 SNHLY and CDR2 FYNNEI. The CDR3 nucleotides are TGTGCCAGCAGTCCCTCGGGATCCCGAGGCAATGAGCAGTTCTTC. Its protein product is CASSPSGSRGNEQFF.

This chain uses TRBV6-6 with TRBJ2-1; TRBD2 matches 12 bases. CDR1 is MNHNY, CDR2 SVGAGI, per germline (reference sequence). The V gene end was trimmed by 4 bases and the J gene end by 7 bases; junction bases not matched to a gene: 8. CDR3 length: 16 amino acids. This CDR3 is CASSFGLAGGENEQFF. CDR3 DNA sequence: TGTGCCAGCAGTTTTGGGCTAGCGGGAGGGGAGAATGAGCAGTTCTTC.

This chain joins TRBV3-1 (or the pseudogene TRBV3-2) and TRBJ2-2; D is uncertain. With 3 bases removed from V and 5 bases from J, the gap between germline ends came to 10 bases. Germline V CDR1 and CDR2: LGHDT, YNNKEL (reference sequence). The CDR3 extends over 14 amino acids. CDR3 protein: CASSQFSPTGELFF. The CDR3 DNA follows: TGTGCCAGCAGCCAGTTTAGCCCGACCGGGGAGCTGTTTTTT.

The rearrangement links TRBV3-1 (or the pseudogene TRBV3-2) to TRBJ2-5; 7 nucleotides align to TRBD2. Germline lookup yields CDR1 LGHDT and CDR2 YNNKEL (reference sequence). The CDR3 covers 23 residues. V dropped 0 bases and J dropped 4; count of bases not matched to a gene: 29. Here the CDR3 reads CASSQDRLKAIRDMGGGLETQYF. In nucleotides, the CDR3 is TGTGCCAGCAGCCAAGATCGGCTTAAAGCCATCCGAGATATGGGGGGGGGACTAGAGACCCAGTACTTC.

The genes are TRBV18 and TRBJ2-3; 7 bases are a match to TRBD1. The length of the CDR3 is 14 residues. Germline V gene sequence: CDR1 KGHSH, CDR2 LQKENI. V lost 1 base and J lost 5; bases outside the gene matches: 3. The CDR3: CASSPRQGGDTQYF. CDR3 coding DNA: TGTGCCAGCTCACCACGACAGGGCGGAGATACGCAGTATTTT.

V usage is TRBV19 and J usage is TRBJ2-7, with 7 bases that match TRBD2. The germline gives CDR1 LNHDA, CDR2 SQIVND (reference sequence). With 5 bases clipped from V and 2 bases from J, the junction kept 9 bases outside the gene matches. The CDR3 contains 15 residues. DNA of the CDR3: TGTGCCAGTAGTCCCATTTGGGAGGGCACCTACGAGCAGTACTTC. It specifies CASSPIWEGTYEQYF.

V is TRBV18 and J is TRBJ2-7; 10 nucleotides agree with TRBD1. The ends lost 0 bases at V and 3 bases at J; junction bases unmatched: 5. The CDR3 is 16 amino acids. Germline V gene data show CDR1 as KGHSH and CDR2 as LQKENI. Here the CDR3 reads CASSPPGTGVLYEQYF. In DNA form, the CDR3 reads TGTGCCAGCTCACCACCCGGGACAGGGGTTCTCTACGAGCAGTACTTC.

This chain uses TRBV29-1 with TRBJ2-7, with 12 bases lining up with TRBD2. CDR1 and CDR2 (germline): SQVTM, ANQGSEA. This CDR3 spans 14 amino acids. With 6 bases clipped from V and 1 base from J, the junction kept 4 bases outside the gene matches. CDR3 residues: CSVYTSGGSYEQYF. DNA for the CDR3: TGCAGCGTATACACTAGCGGGGGGTCCTACGAGCAGTACTTC.

The rearrangement joins TRBV4-1 to TRBJ1-2; 7 bases line up with TRBD1. There are 14 residues in the CDR3. V gave up 4 bases and J gave up 1 base; unmatched junction bases: 3. Germline V lookup: CDR1 MGHRA, CDR2 YSYEKL. CDR3 region: CASSLGTVNYGYTF. CDR3 in DNA: TGCGCCAGCAGCCTCGGGACAGTTAACTATGGCTACACCTTC.

V gene TRBV4-2 combines with J gene TRBJ2-2; TRBD1 matches 9 bases. This CDR3 has 15 residues. After removal of 4 bases from V and 5 bases from J, the junction contained 5 bases not matched to a gene. Germline V gene sequence: CDR1 LGHNA, CDR2 YNFKEQ. The CDR3 loop reads CASSPSGQGTGELFF. DNA for the CDR3: TGTGCCAGCAGCCCCTCGGGACAGGGAACCGGGGAGCTGTTTTTT.

Within the sample, this clone is medium-sized (0.01 to 0.1%). The chain joins TRBV4-2 to TRBJ1-1; TRBD1 is a possible D gene (5 bases). The length of the CDR3 is 14 residues. V lost 2 bases to trimming and J lost 7 bases, with 14 bases between them. Looked up from germline, CDR1 is LGHNA and CDR2 is YNFKEQ. CDR3 sequence: CASSQTAGRDEAFF. The CDR3, as DNA: TGTGCCAGCAGCCAAACGGCAGGGCGAGATGAAGCTTTCTTT.

For this clone: The sample holds other DNA sequences that translate to the same CDR3. This rearrangement joins TRBV7-2 to TRBJ2-7; tentatively, D is TRBD2 (6 bases). The CDR3 loop spans 14 amino acids. V lost 2 bases, J lost 10 bases, and 18 bases lay in between. Germline lookup yields CDR1 SGHTA and CDR2 FQGNSA. The CDR3 loop reads CASSLSSLASEQYF. CDR3 sequence (DNA): TGTGCCAGCAGCTTAAGCTCACTAGCAAGCGAACAGTACTTC.

The V gene is TRBV7-2, the J gene TRBJ2-1, with TRBD2 identical over 9 bases. The CDR3 has 14 amino acids. Germline V gene data show CDR1 as SGHTA and CDR2 as FQGNSA. With V trimmed by 5 bases and J by 8 bases, 7 bases remained unmatched. The CDR3 bases are TGTGCCAGCAGCCCCAGGACTAGCGAAGATGAGCAGTTCTTC. Residues: CASSPRTSEDEQFF.

V gene TRBV30 combines with J gene TRBJ2-1; tentative D call: TRBD2 (5 bases). Trimming stripped 3 bases from V and 4 bases from J, with 13 bases between. CDR3 length: 14 amino acids. CDR1 and CDR2 (germline): GTSNPN, SVGIG (reference sequence). In DNA form, the CDR3 reads TGTGCCTGGAGGGTATGGGGAGATTACAATGAGCAGTTCTTC. This gives the protein CAWRVWGDYNEQFF.